The source of this TCR beta chain is a study of CD8+ T cells in alopecia areata. Trimming cost V 7 bases and J 0 bases; bases outside gene matches: 9. The V gene's germline CDR1 is SQVTM and CDR2 ANQGSEA. The CDR3 runs 14 residues. Alopecia areata patients provided lesional scalp punch biopsies and peripheral blood. This clone has more than one count but fewer than ten. Isolated RNA was reverse transcribed into cDNA used as the sequencing template. Here immunoSEQ multiplex PCR was the method, and the copy in TCRdb shows in-frame clones only, minus some. The table includes hundreds of thousands of clones, about 53% detected once.

The sequencing used CD4+ T cells sorted from blood, collected at week 0. The chain couples TRBV29-1 to TRBJ2-7, with 7 bases fitting TRBD2. The receptor was derived from a human donor with alopecia areata. The CDR3 DNA follows: TGCAGCGCCCGAATCGGGGGGACCTCCTACGAGCAGTACTTC. Protein product: CSARIGGTSYEQYF.